These 8 T cell receptor beta chains were sequenced from one sample in a study of CD8 T cells in ankylosing spondylitis. Broader study findings: The study identified a TCR beta motif of about eight highly homologous variants that appeared characteristic of ankylosing spondylitis blood.

Their antigen targets remain unknown. MiXCR, applied by TCRdb to the 5' RACE reads, yields one record per CDR3 protein. The table records over 200,000 distinct CDR3 sequences, 18% of them present only once. The material sequenced was blood, either unsorted or a sorted T cell fraction (not recorded which). The receptor source for this set is a male donor with ankylosing spondylitis.

The chain uses TRBV28 and TRBJ2-7, with D perhaps matching TRBD2 (6 bases). CDR3 length: 15 amino acids. Germline V CDR1 and CDR2: MDHEN, SYDVKM. Deletions cut 7 bases from V and 5 bases from J, with 21 bases between. Here the CDR3 reads CASTSNVGSRDEQYF. CDR3 in DNA: TGTGCCAGCACCTCAAACGTCGGGAGCCGCGACGAGCAGTACTTC. Filled out from reference TRBV28 and TRBJ2-7, the complete variable domain reads DVKVTQSSRYLVKRTGEKVFLECVQDMDHENMFWYRQDPGLGLRLIYFSYDVKMKEKGDIPEGYSVSREKKERFSLILESASTNQTSMYLCASTSNVGSRDEQYFGPGTRLTVT.

Many counts were recorded for this clonotype. The chain joins TRBV12-3 or TRBV12-4 to TRBJ2-2; 7 bases are a match to TRBD2. V lost 6 bases to trimming and J lost 2 bases; unmatched junction nucleotides: 9. There are 16 residues in the CDR3. The CDR3 is CASSPPRGVNTGELFF. The DNA of the CDR3 is TGTGCCAGCAGCCCTCCCCGGGGGGTTAACACCGGGGAGCTGTTTTTT.

The V gene is TRBV11-2, the J gene TRBJ2-5, with TRBD2 matching over 7 bases. The CDR3 sequence is 16 residues long. V lost 1 base to trimming and J lost 5 bases; unmatched junction nucleotides: 10. Germline lookup yields CDR1 SGHAT and CDR2 FQNNGV. CDR3 coding DNA: TGTGCCAGCAGCTTAGCCCCCCTAGCGGCGGGGGAGACCCAGTACTTC. Its translation is CASSLAPLAAGETQYF.

This clonotype was seen only a few times. The V gene is TRBV7-9, the J gene TRBJ2-5; perhaps TRBD1 as D (5 bases). This CDR3 comprises 14 residues. Per germline, CDR1 SEHNR and CDR2 FQNEAQ (reference sequence). Trimming left V 2 bases short and J 6 bases short, with 13 bases between. For the CDR3, the DNA is TGTGCCAGCAGCTTAAGTGCAGGGATTCAGACCCAGTACTTC. The encoded protein is CASSLSAGIQTQYF.

V gene TRBV4-1 combines with J gene TRBJ1-1; possible D gene TRBD1, 5 bases. The CDR3 covers 14 residues. Between the trimmed V and J ends, which lost 4 bases and 5 bases, there was a span of 14 bases. Germline loops: CDR1 MGHRA, CDR2 YSYEKL. Written as DNA, the CDR3 is TGCGCCAGCAGCCTTCAGGGCGGTTGGACTGAAGCTTTCTTT. Protein sequence: CASSLQGGWTEAFF.

The J gene is TRBJ2-1, the V gene TRBV12-3 or TRBV12-4, with D possibly matching TRBD2 (6 bases). CDR3 length: 15 residues. The germline V and J ends were trimmed by 6 bases and 4 bases, with 16 bases remaining between them. CDR3 DNA: TGTGCCAGCAGCTGGGTTTTAGCGGCGTACAATGAGCAGTTCTTC. Translated, it gives CASSWVLAAYNEQFF.

This clonotype was detected only a few times. The chain is built from TRBV7-6 and TRBJ2-7; D is perhaps TRBD2 (6 bases). CDR1 is SGHVS and CDR2 is FNYEAQ in the germline V gene. The CDR3 contains 19 residues. Trimming left V 0 bases short and J 7 bases short, with 28 bases between. The CDR3 DNA reads as TGTGCCAGCAGCTTAGCCTCGGGACTTACCCCGAAAGGGGTGGCGGAGCAGTACTTC. Translating gives CASSLASGLTPKGVAEQYF.

V and J are TRBV4-1 and TRBJ2-4, with unresolved D. Germline values: CDR1 MGHRA, CDR2 YSYEKL. This CDR3 is built from 15 residues. With 1 base removed from V and 13 bases from J, the gap between germline ends came to 20 bases. CDR3 amino acids: CASSQGPTSLSEQYF. In DNA, the CDR3 is TGCGCCAGCAGCCAAGGGCCCACCTCCCTCTCCGAACAGTACTTC.